This T cell receptor beta chain stems from a study of graft-versus-host responses after intestinal transplantation. As for the study in general: Each transplant was multivisceral, liver-intestinal, or isolated intestinal. After anti-thymocyte globulin induction, recipients took tacrolimus and steroids for three to four years.

Germline lookup yields CDR1 MNHEY and CDR2 SVGAGI. This CDR3 spans 14 amino acids. V trimming: 5 bases; J trimming: 5 bases; junction bases outside the gene matches: 5. Data came from immunoSEQ multiplex PCR; TCRdb stores just in-frame clones and leaves some out. The sample holds 25,000 to 30,000 clones, 70% to 90% seen once. With regard to this clone: The antigen is unknown.

General study findings and limits: GvH clones appeared in recipient marrow, some first in ileum or blood. Peak circulating GvH clone levels tracked with early post-transplant HvG declines.

The sequences come from PBMCs, collected around 62 weeks after intestinal transplantation. The V gene is TRBV6-5, the J gene TRBJ1-1; the match to TRBD1 covers 10 bases. The source of this sequence is a human patient who received an intestinal transplant, so some T cells may come from the graft donor. The CDR3 is CASSRTGGLTEAFF. The CDR3 DNA reads TGTGCCAGCAGTAGGACAGGGGGTCTAACTGAAGCTTTCTTT.